Detailed here is one T cell receptor (beta chain). Its antigen is not identified. The data derive from a study of CD8 T cells in ankylosing spondylitis. Trimming left V 3 bases short and J 3 bases short, with 5 bases between. The length of the CDR3 is 12 residues. Construction of TCR beta libraries was performed using quantitative 5'-RACE with molecular barcodes. One entry per CDR3 protein, called by TCRdb with MiXCR from the 5' RACE reads. The sample lists hundreds of thousands of distinct CDR3 sequences; approximately 26% were seen once. General study results and limits: Seemingly distinctive of ankylosing spondylitis blood was a TCR beta motif formed by eight highly homologous variants.

The chain has TRBV12-3 or TRBV12-4 and TRBJ1-1, with D uncertain. The sequenced material came from blood, either unsorted or a sorted T cell fraction (not recorded which). The sequence came from a male donor with ankylosing spondylitis. CDR3 sequence reads: CASSFMDTEAFF. The CDR3, as DNA: TGTGCCAGCAGTTTTATGGACACTGAAGCTTTCTTT.